A selection of T cell receptor beta chains follows, all from one sample in a study of OX40 agonist ivuxolimab in advanced cancers. This table comes from immunoSEQ multiplex PCR, and its TCRdb copy is limited to in-frame clones, with some not included. Seen here are 70,000 or so clones, 75% to 90% observed once, and the top ten hold under 1.5%. The specimen was CD4+ or CD8+ T cells sorted from blood, collected in a trial of the OX40 agonist ivuxolimab. The source is an adult with an advanced solid tumor such as melanoma, head and neck, liver or kidney cancer. Each CDR3 is given with its conserved first and last residue. Fields, in order: V gene, clone size, D gene, J gene, CDR3 protein, CDR3 DNA. D genes are given only for firm matches. Clone size is given for some rows only: seen once, a few or many times, or a class if the clone is expanded.

>TRBV4-1|NA|NA|TRBJ2-2
CASSQAKGGQLSIGELFF
TGCGCCAGCAGCCAAGCGAAGGGGGGACAGTTAAGCATCGGGGAGCTGTTTTTT
>TRBV4-1|NA|TRBD1|TRBJ1-2
CASSQAGGVGYGYTF
TGCGCCAGCAGCCAAGCAGGGGGGGTTGGCTATGGCTACACCTTC
>TRBV27|NA|NA|TRBJ2-5
CASSPRPERGETQYF
TGTGCCAGCAGTCCTCGGCCCGAACGAGGGGAGACCCAGTACTTC
>TRBV6-5|few|NA|TRBJ1-3
CASSLQPGLDTIYF
TGTGCCAGCAGTCTCCAGCCTGGTCTCGACACCATATATTTT
>TRBV6-5|NA|NA|TRBJ2-3
CASSLGRGDTQYF
TGTGCCAGCAGTTTGGGAAGGGGGGATACGCAGTATTTT
>TRBV30|NA|NA|TRBJ1-4
CARSAGANEKLFF
TGTGCCCGAAGCGCGGGAGCTAATGAAAAACTGTTTTTT
>TRBV6-5|NA|NA|TRBJ1-3
CASGPRSGNTIYF
TGTGCCAGCGGTCCCCGCTCTGGAAACACCATATATTTT
>TRBV28|NA|NA|TRBJ2-1
CASSFVEQFF
TGTGCCAGCAGTTTTGTGGAGCAGTTCTTC
>TRBV5-6|NA|TRBD1|TRBJ1-5
CASGTRTGGNQPQHF
TGTGCCAGCGGCACCCGGACAGGGGGCAATCAGCCCCAGCATTTT
>TRBV9|NA|NA|TRBJ2-5
CASSVAWGKQETQYF
TGTGCCAGCAGCGTAGCATGGGGGAAGCAAGAGACCCAGTACTTC
>TRBV28|few|TRBD2|TRBJ2-5
CASSGGPQETQYF
TGTGCCAGCTCGGGGGGACCGCAAGAGACCCAGTACTTC
>TRBV18|NA|NA|TRBJ2-7
CASSSQGGYRAYEQYF
TGTGCCAGCTCATCGCAGGGAGGTTATCGGGCCTACGAGCAGTACTTC
>TRBV9|NA|NA|TRBJ1-1
CASNPGGGTEAFF
TGTGCCAGCAATCCGGGGGGAGGTACTGAAGCTTTCTTT
>TRBV6-1|once|TRBD1|TRBJ1-5
CASKTGPNSNQPQHF
TGTGCCAGCAAGACAGGGCCAAATAGCAATCAGCCCCAGCATTTT
>TRBV6-1|NA|NA|TRBJ2-3
CASSERAQSTDTQYF
TGTGCCAGCAGTGAAAGGGCGCAGAGCACAGATACGCAGTATTTT
>TRBV2|NA|TRBD1|TRBJ1-5
CASRTGARNQPQHF
TGTGCCAGCAGGACAGGGGCTCGCAATCAGCCCCAGCATTTT
>TRBV9|NA|NA|TRBJ1-3
CASSVGVLSGNTIYF
TGTGCCAGCAGCGTAGGGGTACTCTCTGGAAACACCATATATTTT
>TRBV9|NA|TRBD1|TRBJ2-3
CASSVPRTGPPDTQYF
TGTGCCAGCAGCGTCCCCAGGACAGGGCCTCCAGATACGCAGTATTTT
>TRBV6-5|NA|NA|TRBJ1-1
CASSETGNAFF
TGTGCCAGCAGCGAGACAGGCAATGCTTTCTTT
>TRBV6-1|NA|TRBD1|TRBJ2-1
CASRTTGVIYNEQFF
TGTGCCAGCAGAACGACAGGGGTTATTTACAATGAGCAGTTCTTC
>TRBV27|NA|TRBD1|TRBJ2-6
CASRDRTGGSGANVLTF
TGTGCCAGCAGGGATCGGACAGGGGGCTCTGGGGCCAACGTCCTGACTTTC
>TRBV21-1|NA|NA|TRBJ1-1
CASTAGRQGTEAFF
TGTGCCAGCACGGCGGGAAGGCAGGGCACTGAAGCTTTCTTT
>TRBV4-2|NA|NA|TRBJ2-5
CASSQDGPGGAQYF
TGTGCCAGCAGCCAAGACGGTCCGGGCGGGGCCCAGTACTTC
>TRBV11-2|NA|NA|TRBJ2-1
CASSSLTRYNEQFF
TGTGCCAGCAGCTCTCTGACTCGATACAATGAGCAGTTCTTC
>TRBV5-1|few|NA|TRBJ1-1
CASSLGTGGTEAFF
TGCGCCAGCAGCTTAGGGACCGGAGGCACTGAAGCTTTCTTT
>TRBV28|NA|NA|TRBJ2-3
CASSSASTDTQYF
TGTGCCAGCAGTTCGGCGAGCACAGATACGCAGTATTTT
>TRBV5-1|NA|NA|TRBJ2-3
CASQQGMRTDTQYF
TGCGCCAGTCAACAGGGAATGCGCACAGATACGCAGTATTTT
>TRBV5-1|NA|TRBD2|TRBJ2-7
CASSPTLAGYEQYF
TGCGCCAGCAGCCCAACCTTAGCGGGGTACGAGCAGTACTTC
>TRBV5-8|NA|NA|TRBJ1-5
CASSPFNQPQHF
TGTGCCAGCAGCCCCTTCAATCAGCCCCAGCATTTT
>TRBV11-2|NA|TRBD1|TRBJ2-7
CASKRDRGSYEQYF
TGTGCCAGCAAGCGGGACAGGGGGAGCTACGAGCAGTACTTC
>TRBV5-1|NA|TRBD2|TRBJ2-2
CASSLGTSGAGAGELFF
TGCGCCAGCAGCTTGGGGACTAGCGGGGCCGGTGCCGGGGAGCTGTTTTTT
>TRBV4-1|many|TRBD2|TRBJ2-5
CASSPRRGTSGGGSQETQYF
TGCGCCAGCAGCCCCCGAAGGGGGACTAGCGGGGGCGGTTCCCAAGAGACCCAGTACTTC
>TRBV5-4|few|NA|TRBJ1-1
CASSLGGGGTEAFF
TGTGCCAGCAGCTTGGGCGGAGGAGGGACTGAAGCTTTCTTT
>TRBV5-4|NA|NA|TRBJ1-5
CASSLAGYQPQHF
TGTGCCAGCAGCTTGGCAGGTTATCAGCCCCAGCATTTT
>TRBV2|NA|NA|TRBJ1-4
CASSGSGEKLFF
TGTGCCAGCAGTGGGTCAGGTGAAAAACTGTTTTTT
>TRBV2|NA|NA|TRBJ2-6
CASNQGGGANVLTF
TGTGCCAGCAACCAGGGTGGTGGGGCCAACGTCCTGACTTTC
>TRBV7-2|few|NA|TRBJ2-1
CASSLGFNNEQFF
TGTGCCAGCAGCTTAGGCTTTAACAATGAGCAGTTCTTC
>TRBV18|NA|NA|TRBJ1-1
CASARGEDTEAFF
TGTGCCAGCGCCCGGGGTGAGGACACTGAAGCTTTCTTT
>TRBV10-3|NA|NA|TRBJ2-2
CAISEDWTAGELFF
TGTGCCATCAGTGAGGATTGGACGGCCGGGGAGCTGTTTTTT
>TRBV28|NA|NA|TRBJ1-2
CASSLGYTGNYGYTF
TGTGCCAGCAGTTTAGGGTATACGGGTAACTATGGCTACACCTTC
>TRBV2|NA|NA|TRBJ2-3
CASGGDSPTDTQYF
TGTGCCAGCGGGGGGGACAGTCCGACAGATACGCAGTATTTT